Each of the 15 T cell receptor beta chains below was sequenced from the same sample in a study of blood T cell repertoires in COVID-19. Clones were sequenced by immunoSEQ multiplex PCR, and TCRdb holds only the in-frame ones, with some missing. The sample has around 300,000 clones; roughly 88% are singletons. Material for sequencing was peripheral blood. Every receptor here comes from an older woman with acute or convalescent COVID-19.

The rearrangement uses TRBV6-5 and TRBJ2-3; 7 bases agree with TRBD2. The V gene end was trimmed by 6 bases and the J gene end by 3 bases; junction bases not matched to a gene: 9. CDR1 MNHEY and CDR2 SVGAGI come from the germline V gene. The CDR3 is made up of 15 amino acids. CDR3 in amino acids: CASSHLGGGTDTQYF. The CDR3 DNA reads TGTGCCAGCAGCCATCTTGGGGGGGGGACAGATACGCAGTATTTT.

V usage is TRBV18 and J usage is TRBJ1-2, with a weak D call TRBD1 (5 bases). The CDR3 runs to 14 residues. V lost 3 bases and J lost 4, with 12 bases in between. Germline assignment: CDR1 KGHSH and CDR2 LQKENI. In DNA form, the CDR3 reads TGTGCCAGCTCACCGGGGGGACGGACCTATGGCTACACCTTC. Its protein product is CASSPGGRTYGYTF.

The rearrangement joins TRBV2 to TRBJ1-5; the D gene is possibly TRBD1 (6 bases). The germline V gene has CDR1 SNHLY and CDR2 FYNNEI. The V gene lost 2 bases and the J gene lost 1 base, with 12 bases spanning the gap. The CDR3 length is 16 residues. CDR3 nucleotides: TGTGCCAGCAGTGAATTGGGGGCTTTGAGCAATCAGCCCCAGCATTTT. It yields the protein CASSELGALSNQPQHF.

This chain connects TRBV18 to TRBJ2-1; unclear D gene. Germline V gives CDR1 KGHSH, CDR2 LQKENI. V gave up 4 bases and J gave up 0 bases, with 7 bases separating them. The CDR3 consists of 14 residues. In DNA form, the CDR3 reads TGTGCCAGCTCACTAGCACCCTCCTACAATGAGCAGTTCTTC. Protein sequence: CASSLAPSYNEQFF.

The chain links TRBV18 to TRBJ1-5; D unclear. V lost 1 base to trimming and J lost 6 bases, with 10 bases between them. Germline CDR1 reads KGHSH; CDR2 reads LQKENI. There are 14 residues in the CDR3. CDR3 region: CASSPRRDGQPQHF. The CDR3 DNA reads TGTGCCAGCTCACCACGCCGGGATGGTCAGCCCCAGCATTTT.

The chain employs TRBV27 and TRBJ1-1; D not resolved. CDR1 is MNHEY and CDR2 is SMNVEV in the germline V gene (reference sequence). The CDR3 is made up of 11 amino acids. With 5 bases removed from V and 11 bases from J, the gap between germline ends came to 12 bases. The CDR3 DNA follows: TGTGCCAGCAGTCCGGGAGGGAAGGCTTTCTTT. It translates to CASSPGGKAFF.

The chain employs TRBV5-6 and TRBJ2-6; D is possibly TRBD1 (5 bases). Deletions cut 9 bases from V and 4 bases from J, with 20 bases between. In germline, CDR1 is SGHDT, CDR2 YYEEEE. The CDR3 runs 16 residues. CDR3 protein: CATTTRTLRGANVLTF. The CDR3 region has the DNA TGTGCCACCACCACAAGGACACTTCGAGGGGCCAACGTCCTGACTTTC.

DNA of the CDR3: TGTGCCAGCAGCTCCTTTGGGGGGGAGGTCTACAATGAGCAGTTCTTC. This codes for CASSSFGGEVYNEQFF. The rearrangement links TRBV3-1 (or the pseudogene TRBV3-2) to TRBJ2-1, with 7 positions matching TRBD2. This CDR3 has 16 residues. Trimming removed 5 bases from V and 3 bases from J; junction bases left unmatched: 10. Germline CDR1 reads LGHDT; CDR2 reads YNNKEL (reference sequence).

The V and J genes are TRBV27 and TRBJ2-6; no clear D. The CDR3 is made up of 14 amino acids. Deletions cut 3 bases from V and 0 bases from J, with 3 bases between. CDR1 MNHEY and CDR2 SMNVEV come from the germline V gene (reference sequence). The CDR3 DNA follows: TGTGCCAGCAGTTTCTTCTCTGGGGCCAACGTCCTGACTTTC. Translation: CASSFFSGANVLTF. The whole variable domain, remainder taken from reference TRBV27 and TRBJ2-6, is EAQVTQNPRYLITVTGKKLTVTCSQNMNHEYMSWYRQDPGLGLRQIYYSMNVEVTDKGDVPEGYKVSRKEKRNFPLILESPSPNQTSLYFCASSFFSGANVLTFGAGSRLTVL.

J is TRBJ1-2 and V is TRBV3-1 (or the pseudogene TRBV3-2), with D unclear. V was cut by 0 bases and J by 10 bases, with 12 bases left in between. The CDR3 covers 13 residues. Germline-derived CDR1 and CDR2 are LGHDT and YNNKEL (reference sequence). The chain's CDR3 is CASSQDSGSYYTF. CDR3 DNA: TGTGCCAGCAGCCAAGACTCGGGGAGCTACTACACCTTC.

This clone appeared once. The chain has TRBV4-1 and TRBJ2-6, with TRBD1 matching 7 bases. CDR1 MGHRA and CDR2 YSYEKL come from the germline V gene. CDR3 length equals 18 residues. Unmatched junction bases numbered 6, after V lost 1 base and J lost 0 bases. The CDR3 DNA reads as TGCGCCAGCAGCCAAGCGGGACAGCAATTCTCTGGGGCCAACGTCCTGACTTTC. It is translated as CASSQAGQQFSGANVLTF.

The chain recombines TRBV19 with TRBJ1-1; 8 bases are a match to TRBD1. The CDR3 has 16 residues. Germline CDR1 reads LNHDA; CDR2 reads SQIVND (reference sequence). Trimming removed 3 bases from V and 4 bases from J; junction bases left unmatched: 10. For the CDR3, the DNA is TGTGCCAGTAGTATTGGTGGACAGGGACGGTTCACTGAAGCTTTCTTT. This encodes CASSIGGQGRFTEAFF. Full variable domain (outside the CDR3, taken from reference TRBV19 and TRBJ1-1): DGGITQSPKYLFRKEGQNVTLSCEQNLNHDAMYWYRQDPGQGLRLIYYSQIVNDFQKGDIAEGYSVSREKKESFPLTVTSAQKNPTAFYLCASSIGGQGRFTEAFFGQGTRLTVV.

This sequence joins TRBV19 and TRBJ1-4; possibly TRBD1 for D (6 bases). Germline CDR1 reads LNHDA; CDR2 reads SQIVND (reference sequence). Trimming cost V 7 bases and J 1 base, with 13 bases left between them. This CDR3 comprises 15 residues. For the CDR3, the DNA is TGTGCCAGTACTACCCCGGGACAAACTAATGAAAAACTGTTTTTT. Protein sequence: CASTTPGQTNEKLFF.

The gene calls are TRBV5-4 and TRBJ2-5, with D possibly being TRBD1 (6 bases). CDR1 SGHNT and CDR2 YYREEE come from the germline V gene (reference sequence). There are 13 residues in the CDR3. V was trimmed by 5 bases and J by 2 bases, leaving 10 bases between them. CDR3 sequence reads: CASSYGQQETQYF. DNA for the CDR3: TGTGCCAGCAGTTACGGACAGCAAGAGACCCAGTACTTC.

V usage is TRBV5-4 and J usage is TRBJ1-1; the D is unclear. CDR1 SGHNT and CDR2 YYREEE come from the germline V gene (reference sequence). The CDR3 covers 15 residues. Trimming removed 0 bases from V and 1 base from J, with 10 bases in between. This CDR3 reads CASSLALPRNTEAFF. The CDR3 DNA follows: TGTGCCAGCAGCTTGGCCCTCCCCCGGAACACTGAAGCTTTCTTT. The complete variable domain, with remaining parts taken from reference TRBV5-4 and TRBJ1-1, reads ETGVTQSPTHLIKTRGQQVTLRCSSQSGHNTVSWYQQALGQGPQFIFQYYREEENGRGNFPPRFSGLQFPNYSSELNVNALELDDSALYLCASSLALPRNTEAFFGQGTRLTVV.